Listed here are 20 T cell receptor beta chains from one sample, sequenced in a study of blood T cells in healthy people across ages. A second roughly 6 to 12 cycle PCR used barcoded and J-beta primers. TCRdb reanalysed the 5' RACE reads using MiXCR and keeps one entry per CDR3 protein. Of about 650,000 distinct CDR3 sequences listed, about 32% are singletons. Material: blood. The receptors were gathered from an elderly woman in good health.

The chain employs TRBV5-6 and TRBJ2-3; D possibly corresponds to TRBD2 (6 bases). This CDR3 spans 16 amino acids. CDR1 is SGHDT and CDR2 is YYEEEE in the germline V gene. The ends were cut back, 3 bases at V and 5 bases at J, with 19 bases in the middle. This CDR3 reads CASSSGAGLGGDTQYF. For the CDR3, the DNA is TGTGCCAGCAGCTCGGGCGCGGGACTGGGAGGAGATACGCAGTATTTT.

V is TRBV7-9 and J is TRBJ2-1; 12 bases are a match to TRBD2. The CDR3 length is 16 residues. V trimming: 2 bases; J trimming: 7 bases; junction bases outside the gene matches: 6. CDR1 and CDR2 from the germline V gene are SEHNR and FQNEAQ (reference sequence). The CDR3 DNA sequence: TGTGCCAGCAGCTTACGGGCTAGCGGGAGGGTAAATGAGCAGTTCTTC. As protein: CASSLRASGRVNEQFF.

This clonotype was found many times. The rearrangement uses TRBV5-1 and TRBJ1-2, with D possibly being TRBD1 (6 bases). Germline-derived CDR1 and CDR2 are SGHRS and YFSETQ. The CDR3 has 15 residues. Trimming removed 0 bases from V and 3 bases from J, with 12 bases in between. The DNA of the CDR3 is TGCGCCAGCAGCTTGGTGGAAGGGGGTGACTATGGCTACACCTTC. This codes for CASSLVEGGDYGYTF.

V is TRBV5-1 and J is TRBJ1-5; 7 positions agree with TRBD1. V dropped 5 bases and J dropped 6; count of bases not matched to a gene: 11. Germline CDR1 is SGHRS and CDR2 is YFSETQ. The CDR3 has 15 amino acids. The CDR3 coding sequence is TGCGCCAGCAGTCTCGATGGACAGGTGAGTCAGCCCCAGCATTTT. Its translation is CASSLDGQVSQPQHF.

This clonotype appeared many times. V is TRBV5-1 and J is TRBJ2-7; 8 positions agree with TRBD1. The CDR3 consists of 15 residues. Germline CDR1 and CDR2: SGHRS and YFSETQ. J lost 2 bases, V lost 3 bases, and 7 bases had no gene match. The CDR3 nucleotides are TGCGCCAGCAGCTGGACAGGGACCATACCCTACGAGCAGTACTTC. It yields the protein CASSWTGTIPYEQYF.

This clonotype has just one count. The chain uses TRBV7-2 and TRBJ2-7, with TRBD2 as a possible D gene (5 bases). The CDR3 consists of 11 residues. The germline gives CDR1 SGHTA, CDR2 FQGNSA. Trimming took off 3 bases at V and 8 bases at J, with 8 bases between the two ends. CDR3 amino acids: CASSFGEQQYF. The CDR3 DNA sequence: TGTGCCAGCAGCTTTGGGGAGCAGCAGTACTTC.

The table lists this clonotype with a few counts. The genes are TRBV7-2 and TRBJ1-1; D ambiguous. CDR1 SGHTA and CDR2 FQGNSA come from the germline V gene. This CDR3 spans 16 amino acids. Trimming stripped 4 bases from V and 1 base from J, with 16 bases between. The CDR3 is CASSSTLATTNTEAFF. Written as DNA, the CDR3 is TGTGCCAGCAGCTCCACCCTCGCAACAACGAACACTGAAGCTTTCTTT. Combining the CDR3 with reference TRBV7-2 and TRBJ1-1 gives the whole variable domain GAGVSQSPSNKVTEKGKDVELRCDPISGHTALYWYRQSLGQGLEFLIYFQGNSAPDKSGLPSDRFSAERTGGSVSTLTIQRTQQEDSAVYLCASSSTLATTNTEAFFGQGTRLTVV.

V usage is TRBV2 and J usage is TRBJ2-2; a weak D match, TRBD1 (5 bases). Looked up from germline, CDR1 is SNHLY and CDR2 is FYNNEI. CDR3 length equals 15 residues. V lost 7 bases and J lost 3, with 15 bases in between. The CDR3 reads CASTGPKQDTGELFF. Here the CDR3 DNA reads TGTGCCAGCACCGGACCCAAACAGGACACCGGGGAGCTGTTTTTT.

Notes on this clonotype: A read error may be the cause here, since a much bigger clone is one base away. The chain is built from TRBV5-1 and TRBJ2-7, with 9 bases fitting TRBD1. The V gene's germline CDR1 is SGHRS and CDR2 YFSETQ. The CDR3 covers 15 residues. V lost 1 base, J lost 7 bases, and 9 bases stayed unmatched. The CDR3 is CASSLRQGGNNEQYF. DNA for the CDR3: TGCGCCAGCAGCTTGAGACAGGGGGGAAACAATGAGCAGTACTTC.

This clonotype was seen many times. The chain combines TRBV7-3 with TRBJ2-1; the D gene is possibly TRBD1 (5 bases). Germline assignment: CDR1 SGHTA and CDR2 FQGTGA. Between the trimmed V and J ends, which lost 0 bases and 10 bases, there was a span of 10 bases. This CDR3 has 13 residues. CDR3 protein: CASSLTLTAEQFF. CDR3 DNA sequence: TGTGCCAGCAGCTTAACGTTGACAGCCGAGCAGTTCTTC.

V usage is TRBV11-2 and J usage is TRBJ1-2; possible D gene TRBD1, 5 bases. There are 17 residues in the CDR3. V dropped 0 bases and J dropped 4 bases, with 18 bases sitting between them. Germline V gene data show CDR1 as SGHAT and CDR2 as FQNNGV. CDR3: CASSLDPAGFEGYGYTF. CDR3 DNA sequence: TGTGCCAGCAGCTTAGACCCGGCAGGGTTTGAGGGCTATGGCTACACCTTC. The variable domain in full, with the rest retrieved from reference TRBV11-2 and TRBJ1-2, is EAGVAQSPRYKIIEKRQSVAFWCNPISGHATLYWYQQILGQGPKLLIQFQNNGVVDDSQLPKDRFSAERLKGVDSTLKIQPAKLEDSAVYLCASSLDPAGFEGYGYTFGSGTRLTVV.

This clonotype has at least ten counts. The V call is TRBV5-6, the J call TRBJ2-4, with D perhaps given as TRBD1 or TRBD2 (6 bases each). CDR3 length: 14 amino acids. V lost 1 base to trimming and J lost 7 bases, with 12 bases between them. The germline gives CDR1 SGHDT, CDR2 YYEEEE. The chain's CDR3 is CASSLTGRRNIQYF. The CDR3 nucleotides are TGTGCCAGCAGCTTGACAGGGAGGCGGAACATTCAGTACTTC. The complete variable domain, with remaining parts taken from reference TRBV5-6 and TRBJ2-4, reads DAGVTQSPTHLIKTRGQQVTLRCSPKSGHDTVSWYQQALGQGPQFIFQYYEEEERQRGNFPDRFSGHQFPNYSSELNVNALLLGDSALYLCASSLTGRRNIQYFGAGTRLSVL.

In this sample, this clonotype turned up many times. This chain joins TRBV6-6 and TRBJ1-2; the match to TRBD1 covers 7 bases. In germline, CDR1 is MNHNY, CDR2 SVGAGI (reference sequence). The CDR3 runs to 17 residues. The trim removed 0 bases at V and 4 bases at J, leaving 11 bases unmatched. CDR3 in DNA: TGTGCCAGCAGTTACTCTGAACGATTGACAGGGCGCTATGGCTACACCTTC. Translated, it gives CASSYSERLTGRYGYTF.

This clonotype was counted only a few times. The gene calls are TRBV5-1 and TRBJ1-4, with D perhaps matching TRBD1 (5 bases). Germline CDR1 and CDR2: SGHRS and YFSETQ. The CDR3 contains 15 residues. V lost 4 bases to trimming and J lost 8 bases, with 18 bases between them. The CDR3 region has the DNA TGCGCCAGCAGCCTGGGACTAGGGCAAACAGAAAAACTGTTTTTT. Its translation is CASSLGLGQTEKLFF. Full variable domain (outside the CDR3, taken from reference TRBV5-1 and TRBJ1-4): KAGVTQTPRYLIKTRGQQVTLSCSPISGHRSVSWYQQTPGQGLQFLFEYFSETQRNKGNFPGRFSGRQFSNSRSEMNVSTLELGDSALYLCASSLGLGQTEKLFFGSGTQLSVL.

The chain recombines TRBV6-6 with TRBJ2-7; D gene unclear. The CDR3 loop spans 14 amino acids. The V end lost 2 bases, the J end lost 3 bases, and 11 bases lay between the germline ends. Germline CDR1 is MNHNY and CDR2 is SVGAGI (reference sequence). The DNA for the CDR3 is TGTGCCAGCAGTTACGAAGACGGTGGCTACGAGCAGTACTTC. Translated, it gives CASSYEDGGYEQYF.

The table lists this clonotype with many counts. This chain joins TRBV9 and TRBJ2-1; no definite D call. The germline V and J ends were trimmed by 0 bases and 0 bases, with 7 bases remaining between them. Germline-derived CDR1 and CDR2 are SGDLS and YYNGEE. The CDR3 is made up of 15 amino acids. Here the CDR3 reads CASSVEASSYNEQFF. CDR3 in DNA: TGTGCCAGCAGCGTAGAGGCGAGCTCCTACAATGAGCAGTTCTTC.

This clonotype came up once. Its ends do not fully match the called genes, so a read error is possible. The rearrangement links TRBV4-2 to TRBJ2-3, with TRBD1 matching over 12 bases. Germline V CDR1 and CDR2: LGHNA, YNFKEQ. This CDR3 comprises 18 residues. CDR3 region: CANSQDSAGQGARDTQYF. The CDR3 DNA reads as TGTGCCAACAGCCAAGATAGTGCGGGACAGGGGGCGCGAGATACGCAGTATTTT.

In this sample, this clonotype turned up many times. V and J are TRBV7-6 and TRBJ2-5; D unclear. Germline V gene sequence: CDR1 SGHVS, CDR2 FNYEAQ. V gave up 4 bases and J gave up 7 bases, with 13 bases separating them. CDR3 size: 13 residues. The CDR3 spells CASSSTGEGTQYF. In DNA form, the CDR3 reads TGTGCCAGCAGCTCGACTGGGGAAGGGACCCAGTACTTC. The full variable domain, its missing parts supplied by reference TRBV7-6 and TRBJ2-5, is GAGVSQSPRYKVTKRGQDVALRCDPISGHVSLYWYRQALGQGPEFLTYFNYEAQQDKSGLPNDRFSAERPEGSISTLTIQRTEQRDSAMYRCASSSTGEGTQYFGPGTRLLVL.

This clonotype has ten or more counts. The genes are TRBV9 and TRBJ2-5, with a tentative D call TRBD1 (6 bases). Germline V gene lookup returns CDR1 SGDLS and CDR2 YYNGEE. V lost 0 bases and J 4 bases, leaving 13 bases between the germline ends. The CDR3 is made up of 15 amino acids. CDR3 DNA: TGTGCCAGCAGCGTAGCTCTGGGGGCGGGAGAGACCCAGTACTTC. Its protein product is CASSVALGAGETQYF.

Relative to its sample, this clonotype is medium-sized (0.01 to 0.1%). V is TRBV2 and J is TRBJ2-1, with unresolved D. The V end was cut by 6 bases, the J end by 7 bases, with 22 bases between. This CDR3 region has 16 residues. CDR1 is SNHLY and CDR2 is FYNNEI in the germline V gene. CDR3 DNA: TGTGCCAGCAGAGACCGGGCGGCACAAGGGAATAATGAGCAGTTCTTC. Translated, it gives CASRDRAAQGNNEQFF.